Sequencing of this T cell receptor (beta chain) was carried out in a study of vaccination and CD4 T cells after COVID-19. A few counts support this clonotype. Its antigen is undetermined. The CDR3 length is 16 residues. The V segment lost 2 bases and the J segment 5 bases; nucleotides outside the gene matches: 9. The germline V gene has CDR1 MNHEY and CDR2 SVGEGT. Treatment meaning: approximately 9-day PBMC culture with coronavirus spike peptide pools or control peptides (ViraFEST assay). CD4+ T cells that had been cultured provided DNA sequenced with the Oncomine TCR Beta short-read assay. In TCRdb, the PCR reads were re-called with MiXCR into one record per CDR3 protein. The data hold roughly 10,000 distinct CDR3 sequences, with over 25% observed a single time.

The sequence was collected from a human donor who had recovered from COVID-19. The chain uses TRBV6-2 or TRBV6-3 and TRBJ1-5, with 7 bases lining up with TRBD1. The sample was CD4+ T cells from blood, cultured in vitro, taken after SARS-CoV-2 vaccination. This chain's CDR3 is CASSYVAGGLYQPQHF. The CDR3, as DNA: TGTGCCAGCAGTTACGTAGCAGGGGGTTTGTATCAGCCCCAGCATTTT.